Listed here are 26 T cell receptor beta chains from one sample, sequenced in a study of shared clonotypes between healthy human individuals. Only in-frame clones appear in the TCRdb table, and some are missing; sequencing was by immunoSEQ multiplex PCR. The sample lists 550,000 to 850,000 clones, about 74% occurring once. Specimen: memory CD4+ T cells sorted from blood. Subset denoted: CD45RA-negative fraction. The receptors derive from a woman aged 25 to 39 in good health.

This clone was counted at least ten times. This same CDR3 is encoded by further DNA sequences in the sample. The genes are TRBV29-1 and TRBJ2-7; D is uncertain. The CDR3 runs 11 residues. V lost 5 bases, J lost 3 bases, and 8 bases lay in between. Per the germline V gene, CDR1 is SQVTM and CDR2 is ANQGSEA. CDR3 in amino acids: CSVSWDYEQYF. The CDR3 region has the DNA TGCAGCGTTAGTTGGGACTACGAGCAGTACTTC.

This clone has a handful of counts. This chain uses TRBV5-1 with TRBJ1-1; a possible D gene is TRBD1 (6 bases). Trimming cost V 4 bases and J 2 bases, with 15 bases left between them. This CDR3 spans 15 amino acids. Germline V gene lookup returns CDR1 SGHRS and CDR2 YFSETQ. The CDR3 reads CASSPTHRDNTEAFF. The CDR3 DNA is TGCGCCAGCAGCCCGACCCACAGGGATAACACTGAAGCTTTCTTT. Full variable domain (remainder filled in from reference TRBV5-1 and TRBJ1-1): KAGVTQTPRYLIKTRGQQVTLSCSPISGHRSVSWYQQTPGQGLQFLFEYFSETQRNKGNFPGRFSGRQFSNSRSEMNVSTLELGDSALYLCASSPTHRDNTEAFFGQGTRLTVV.

The chain employs TRBV6-5 and TRBJ2-7; D not certain. The CDR3 has 12 residues. Germline CDR1 and CDR2: MNHEY and SVGAGI. Trimming removed 11 bases from V and 2 bases from J, with 13 bases in between. This chain's CDR3 is CAAGRLAYEQYF. The CDR3 DNA reads TGTGCCGCCGGCCGGCTAGCCTACGAGCAGTACTTC.

The chain joins TRBV5-6 to TRBJ2-7; 10 positions match TRBD1. The CDR3 consists of 14 residues. Germline-derived CDR1 and CDR2 are SGHDT and YYEEEE. After removal of 4 bases from V and 2 bases from J, the junction contained 3 bases not matched to a gene. The CDR3 here is CASSIGQGAYEQYF. The CDR3 DNA reads as TGTGCCAGCAGCATCGGACAGGGGGCCTACGAGCAGTACTTC.

This clone was counted between two and nine times. This chain connects TRBV6-1 to TRBJ2-7, with D maybe TRBD1 (6 bases). CDR3 length: 13 residues. Germline V gene sequence: CDR1 MNHNS, CDR2 SASEGT. V was cut by 1 base and J by 3 bases, with 7 bases left in between. CDR3 loop: CASSEGGLYEQYF. CDR3 nucleotides: TGTGCCAGCAGTGAAGGGGGGCTCTACGAGCAGTACTTC.

The J gene is TRBJ2-3, the V gene TRBV6-5; no clear D. Trimming cost V 8 bases and J 1 base, with 4 bases left between them. Germline V gene sequence: CDR1 MNHEY, CDR2 SVGAGI. The CDR3 runs 11 residues. The CDR3 DNA sequence: TGTGCCAGCGGGGGCACAGATACGCAGTATTTT. Amino acid sequence: CASGGTDTQYF.

V usage is TRBV15 and J usage is TRBJ1-5; maybe TRBD1 (5 bases). CDR3 length: 16 amino acids. V gave up 4 bases and J gave up 6 bases, with 19 bases separating them. Germline CDR1 is LNHNV and CDR2 is YYDKDF (reference sequence). Here the CDR3 reads CATSTVPRDGVQPQHF. Written as DNA, the CDR3 is TGTGCCACCAGCACTGTCCCCCGGGACGGGGTTCAGCCCCAGCATTTT.

The V and J genes are TRBV10-1 and TRBJ2-1, with 7 bases that match TRBD1. The CDR3 extends over 15 amino acids. V gave up 4 bases and J gave up 0 bases; unmatched junction bases: 3. Germline V lookup: CDR1 WNHNN, CDR2 SYGVQD (reference sequence). As DNA, the CDR3 is TGCGCCAGCAGTGGACAGGGCGGCTCCTACAATGAGCAGTTCTTC. Translating gives CASSGQGGSYNEQFF.

The chain is built from TRBV2 and TRBJ2-7; 13 nucleotides line up with TRBD2. The J segment lost 5 bases and the V segment lost 3 bases, leaving 4 bases of the junction unmatched. Germline V CDR1 and CDR2: SNHLY, FYNNEI. The CDR3 loop spans 15 amino acids. CDR3 in amino acids: CASSDLGTSGNEQYF. CDR3 nucleotides: TGTGCCAGCAGTGACCTCGGGACTAGCGGGAACGAGCAGTACTTC.

V and J are TRBV6-5 and TRBJ2-1; 8 nucleotides line up with TRBD1. V lost 6 bases to trimming and J lost 2 bases; unmatched junction nucleotides: 6. The CDR3 covers 15 residues. Germline values: CDR1 MNHEY, CDR2 SVGAGI. This chain's CDR3 is CASRDRGLAYNEQFF. The DNA for the CDR3 is TGTGCCAGCAGAGACAGGGGTCTTGCCTACAATGAGCAGTTCTTC.

The genes are TRBV6-1 and TRBJ2-1, with 7 bases that match TRBD2. Trimming at V came to 7 bases and at J to 6 bases, leaving 9 bases not matched to a gene. Germline CDR1 and CDR2: MNHNS and SASEGT. This CDR3 spans 14 amino acids. This CDR3 is CASTGLAELNEQFF. The DNA of the CDR3 is TGTGCCAGCACGGGTCTAGCGGAACTCAATGAGCAGTTCTTC.

The chain is built from TRBV5-4 and TRBJ2-4; D tentatively reads TRBD1 or TRBD2 (5 bases each). The CDR3 runs to 13 residues. Germline lookup yields CDR1 SGHNT and CDR2 YYREEE (reference sequence). V lost 4 bases to trimming and J lost 0 bases, with 5 bases between them. CDR3 in amino acids: CASSGTAKNIQYF. The CDR3 coding sequence is TGTGCCAGCAGCGGGACAGCCAAAAACATTCAGTACTTC.

The chain combines TRBV25-1 with TRBJ2-7; possibly TRBD2 for D (6 bases). This CDR3 spans 14 amino acids. Trimming took off 3 bases at V and 0 bases at J, with 9 bases between the two ends. Germline assignment: CDR1 MGHDK and CDR2 SYGVNS. CDR3 residues: CASSDRGLSYEQYF. CDR3 bases: TGTGCCAGCAGTGATCGGGGACTCTCCTACGAGCAGTACTTC.

This clone was counted between two and nine times. The chain combines TRBV6-5 with TRBJ2-2; D is possibly TRBD1 (6 bases). Germline values: CDR1 MNHEY, CDR2 SVGAGI. The CDR3 spans 13 residues. Trimming stripped 4 bases from V and 8 bases from J, with 11 bases between. In DNA, the CDR3 is TGTGCCAGCAGTTCACAGGGTAGAGGGGAGCTGTTTTTT. Translating it yields CASSSQGRGELFF.

V and J are TRBV18 and TRBJ2-1; D is possibly TRBD1 (5 bases). The CDR3 is made up of 16 amino acids. CDR1 and CDR2 (germline): KGHSH, LQKENI. Trimming left V 0 bases short and J 3 bases short, with 12 bases between. The DNA for the CDR3 is TGTGCCAGCTCACCACCGACACAGGCTAGCTACAATGAGCAGTTCTTC. Protein sequence: CASSPPTQASYNEQFF.

The rearrangement uses TRBV11-2 and TRBJ2-7; no firm D call. The CDR3 contains 12 residues. Germline V gene data show CDR1 as SGHAT and CDR2 as FQNNGV. V was trimmed by 0 bases and J by 3 bases, leaving 3 bases between them. CDR3 nucleotides: TGTGCCAGCAGCTTAGATAACTACGAGCAGTACTTC. This sequence encodes CASSLDNYEQYF.

This clone was seen only once. The V and J genes are TRBV21-1 and TRBJ2-7; the D segment call TRBD1 is taken from the table without a DNA check. TRBV21-1 is reported as a pseudogene. This CDR3 has 11 amino acids. The CDR3 DNA reads TGTGCCAGCATACTGACAGCTTTGCAGTACTTC. Translated, it gives CASILTALQYF.

The J gene is TRBJ2-3, the V gene TRBV14, with D perhaps TRBD1 (5 bases). CDR1 and CDR2 (germline): SGHDN, FVKESK. Trimming removed 4 bases at V and 6 bases at J, with 14 bases between. The length of the CDR3 is 14 residues. This CDR3 is CASSRTISVDTQYF. The CDR3 nucleotides read TGTGCCAGCAGCCGGACAATTTCGGTGGATACGCAGTATTTT.

The chain combines TRBV11-2 with TRBJ2-7, with D perhaps matching TRBD2 (6 bases). With 5 bases removed from V and 3 bases from J, the gap between germline ends came to 11 bases. The CDR3 is 13 amino acids. Germline CDR1 reads SGHAT; CDR2 reads FQNNGV. The CDR3 nucleotides read TGTGCCAGCAGCGACGGGGGATACTACGAGCAGTACTTC. Protein product: CASSDGGYYEQYF.

The chain carries TRBV6-1 and TRBJ1-2, with D uncertain. V was cut by 7 bases and J by 3 bases, with 12 bases left in between. The CDR3 covers 13 residues. Germline V gene lookup returns CDR1 MNHNS and CDR2 SASEGT. The CDR3 DNA reads TGTGCCAGCACCCACAGAGGCCACTATGGCTACACCTTC. The encoded protein is CASTHRGHYGYTF.

This chain joins TRBV6-1 and TRBJ1-1; D unresolved. Germline-derived CDR1 and CDR2 are MNHNS and SASEGT. This CDR3 comprises 13 residues. Trimming pared 6 bases from V and 5 bases from J, leaving 13 bases between. The CDR3, as DNA: TGTGCCAGCAGACTCGAAGGTGGAACTGAAGCTTTCTTT. This gives the protein CASRLEGGTEAFF.

The gene calls are TRBV28 and TRBJ2-3; TRBD2 aligns across 14 bases. CDR1 MDHEN and CDR2 SYDVKM come from the germline V gene. This CDR3 region has 15 residues. With 7 bases clipped from V and 2 bases from J, the junction kept 2 bases outside the gene matches. The CDR3 reads CASTTSGRVTDTQYF. CDR3 coding DNA: TGTGCCAGCACGACTAGCGGGAGGGTCACAGATACGCAGTATTTT.

The chain employs TRBV19 and TRBJ2-6; D is undetermined. The CDR3 is 14 residues long. The V end lost 7 bases, the J end lost 0 bases, and 7 bases lay between the germline ends. The V gene's germline CDR1 is LNHDA and CDR2 SQIVND (reference sequence). Here the CDR3 reads CASKESSGANVLTF. The CDR3 DNA follows: TGTGCCAGTAAGGAGAGCTCTGGGGCCAACGTCCTGACTTTC.

This clone was detected a few times. The gene calls are TRBV25-1 and TRBJ2-1; 8 nucleotides agree with TRBD2. Germline V CDR1 and CDR2: MGHDK, SYGVNS. V dropped 2 bases and J dropped 4; count of bases not matched to a gene: 13. CDR3 length: 18 amino acids. The DNA for the CDR3 is TGTGCCAGCAGTGAACTATCAAGAGCAGCGGGGGCTTACAATGAGCAGTTCTTC. It yields the protein CASSELSRAAGAYNEQFF.

The V gene is TRBV7-2, the J gene TRBJ2-1; 12 bases match TRBD2. Germline V gene lookup returns CDR1 SGHTA and CDR2 FQGNSA. V lost 2 bases, J lost 3 bases, and 5 bases stayed unmatched. This CDR3 comprises 17 residues. Written as DNA, the CDR3 is TGTGCCAGCAGCTTATCACTAGCGGGAGGCCTCTACAATGAGCAGTTCTTC. Translating gives CASSLSLAGGLYNEQFF. Supplemented by reference TRBV7-2 and TRBJ2-1, the full variable domain reads GAGVSQSPSNKVTEKGKDVELRCDPISGHTALYWYRQSLGQGLEFLIYFQGNSAPDKSGLPSDRFSAERTGGSVSTLTIQRTQQEDSAVYLCASSLSLAGGLYNEQFFGPGTRLTVL.

This clone was seen a few times. The chain uses TRBV27 and TRBJ2-3; 13 positions match TRBD2. Germline assignment: CDR1 MNHEY and CDR2 SMNVEV (reference sequence). V shed 7 bases, J shed 5 bases, and the junction held 9 bases outside the gene matches. The CDR3 is made up of 16 amino acids. For the CDR3, the DNA is TGTGCCAGCACCACCTATGGACTAGCGGGAGTAGATACGCAGTATTTT. This translates into CASTTYGLAGVDTQYF.